This TCR beta chain is from a study of T cells in Graves' hyperthyroidism and ophthalmopathy. RNA transcripts served as the template for amplifying TCR beta CDR3 regions. TCR CDR3 regions were first amplified by RT-PCR with HTBI primers. Using its own MiXCR run on the multiplex PCR reads, TCRdb lists one record per CDR3 protein. This table has some 720,000 distinct CDR3 sequences, roughly 15% appearing once. For the diagnoses, clinical symptoms, serum thyroxine and TRAb, thyroid ultrasound and orbital computed tomography were used. Trimming took 9 bases from V and 1 from J; bases not matched to a gene: 5. Germline-derived CDR1 and CDR2 are MDHEN and SYDVKM. The CDR3 sequence is 13 residues long. The study, taken as a whole, reports: A model built on 13 V-J features separated ophthalmopathy from stable hyperthyroidism.

The sample holds many counts of this clonotype. Its antigen is undetermined. This receptor was taken from a man between 18 and 29 years old with Graves' hyperthyroidism. The rearrangement uses TRBV28 and TRBJ2-7; 8 positions agree with TRBD1. The sample was blood. The CDR3 coding sequence is TGTGCCAGTTCCAACAGGGGGTCCTACGAGCAGTACTTC. It encodes CASSNRGSYEQYF.